This TCR beta chain was sequenced for a study of blood T cells in healthy people across ages. This clonotype showed up just a few times. Its specificity is not known. Study-level points and caveats: The CMV status of each donor remained undetermined, and this could have confounded shifts in expanded clonotypes. Among long-lived donors, naive CD4+ cells were more numerous and diversity higher than in aged donors.

A second PCR, run for about 7 to 11 cycles, used a sample-barcoded 5' primer plus a J-beta primer mix. From the 5' RACE reads, TCRdb called clonotypes with MiXCR, one entry per CDR3 protein. Here the sample spans around 850,000 distinct CDR3 sequences, around 36% being singletons. For every donor, a draw yielded about 9.7 milliliters of peripheral blood. Trimming cost V 1 base and J 3 bases; bases outside gene matches: 7. This CDR3 comprises 16 residues. Looked up from germline, CDR1 is SGHRS and CDR2 is YFSETQ. What was sequenced was blood. This chain connects TRBV5-1 to TRBJ2-1, with TRBD1 matching over 7 bases. The TCR comes from a man between 18 and 35 years old in good health. CDR3 residues: CASSLFGTDDYNEQFF. Here the CDR3 DNA reads TGCGCCAGCAGCTTGTTTGGGACAGACGACTACAATGAGCAGTTCTTC.